The 27 T cell receptor beta chains listed next were all sequenced from one sample in a study of beta chain features in type 1 diabetes. Investigators reverse transcribed all isolated RNA, so they sequenced expressed TCRB transcripts. Assay used: immunoSEQ multiplex PCR; TCRdb lists only in-frame clones, some missing. The data hold about 220,000 clones, with around 9.9% observed a single time. The sample consisted of central memory CD4+ T cells from blood. The receptors were gathered from a young man in good health.

There are a few counts of this clone. The V gene is TRBV25-1, the J gene TRBJ2-2, with D hard to call. The CDR3 totals 13 residues. Germline V CDR1 and CDR2: MGHDK, SYGVNS. Trimming stripped 2 bases from V and 0 bases from J, with 1 base between. The CDR3 loop is CASSEANTGELFF. Here the CDR3 DNA reads TGTGCCAGCAGTGAAGCGAACACCGGGGAGCTGTTTTTT.

This clone turned up a few times. V gene TRBV29-1 combines with J gene TRBJ1-2; D uncertain. V dropped 0 bases and J dropped 8 bases, with 13 bases sitting between them. CDR1 and CDR2 (germline): SQVTM, ANQGSEA. The CDR3 is made up of 13 amino acids. In DNA, the CDR3 is TGCAGCGTTGAAGAACGGAGAGCTGGGGGCTACACCTTC. Amino acid sequence: CSVEERRAGGYTF.

On this clone: This could be a read error, since a much larger clone is one nucleotide away. This chain links TRBV7-2 with TRBJ1-2, with 7 bases aligning to TRBD1. The CDR3 runs to 12 residues. J lost 4 bases, V lost 5 bases, and 1 base had no gene match. In germline, CDR1 is SGHTA, CDR2 FQGNSA. CDR3 DNA sequence: TGTGCCAGCAGCCGGGACAGCTATGGCTACACCTTC. This codes for CASSRDSYGYTF.

In its sample, this clone was seen a few times. V usage is TRBV19 and J usage is TRBJ2-1; 11 nucleotides line up with TRBD1. Trimming cost V 4 bases and J 2 bases; bases outside gene matches: 1. CDR3 length equals 15 residues. Germline V CDR1 and CDR2: LNHDA, SQIVND (reference sequence). The CDR3: CASSRTGGTYNEQFF. The CDR3 bases are TGTGCCAGTAGTAGGACAGGGGGCACCTACAATGAGCAGTTCTTC.

A word on this clone: A read error may be the cause here, since a much bigger clone is one base away. The V gene is TRBV5-4, the J gene TRBJ2-5; 9 bases are shared with TRBD1. CDR3 size: 14 residues. CDR1 SGHNT and CDR2 YYREEE come from the germline V gene (reference sequence). The V gene end was trimmed by 4 bases and the J gene end by 1 base; junction bases not matched to a gene: 2. Here the CDR3 reads CASSTGQGQETQYF. In DNA, the CDR3 is TGTGCCAGCAGCACGGGACAGGGCCAAGAGACCCAGTACTTC. The variable domain in full, completed from reference TRBV5-4 and TRBJ2-5, reads ETGVTQSPTHLIKTRGQQVTLRCSSQSGHNTVSWYQQALGQGPQFIFQYYREEENGRGNFPPRFSGLQFPNYSSELNVNALELDDSALYLCASSTGQGQETQYFGPGTRLLVL.

The V gene is TRBV9, the J gene TRBJ2-1; 12 bases align to TRBD2. The V segment lost 3 bases and the J segment 7 bases; nucleotides outside the gene matches: 11. The CDR3 runs 17 residues. The germline V gene has CDR1 SGDLS and CDR2 YYNGEE. The CDR3 bases are TGTGCCAGCAGCGCCCCTAGCGGGAGGGCCTTTTGGAATGAGCAGTTCTTC. It encodes CASSAPSGRAFWNEQFF.

This clone was counted a few times. The chain joins TRBV6-1 to TRBJ2-7, with D tentatively TRBD1 or TRBD2 (5 bases each). Germline lookup yields CDR1 MNHNS and CDR2 SASEGT. The ends were cut back, 7 bases at V and 0 bases at J, with 13 bases in the middle. This CDR3 has 14 residues. The CDR3 bases are TGTGCCAGCAAACCGGGACGAGGCTCCTACGAGCAGTACTTC. Protein: CASKPGRGSYEQYF.

The rearrangement joins TRBV2 to TRBJ2-1; D uncertain. The CDR3 runs 13 residues. V lost 6 bases and J 2 bases, leaving 8 bases between the germline ends. Looked up from germline, CDR1 is SNHLY and CDR2 is FYNNEI. The CDR3 bases are TGTGCCAGCAGCGACGGCCCCTACAATGAGCAGTTCTTC. Residues: CASSDGPYNEQFF.

The chain couples TRBV11-2 to TRBJ2-5, with D maybe TRBD1 (6 bases). The CDR3 is made up of 13 amino acids. Trimming pared 5 bases from V and 4 bases from J, leaving 11 bases between. Germline CDR1 is SGHAT and CDR2 is FQNNGV. CDR3 sequence: CASSQGPRETQYF. The CDR3 region has the DNA TGTGCCAGCAGCCAGGGGCCAAGAGAGACCCAGTACTTC.

This clone was seen only once. With a much larger clone just one base away, this may be a read error. At the DNA level, this CDR3 is encoded by other sequences in the same sample as well. J is TRBJ2-7 and V is TRBV7-8; the D gene is possibly TRBD2 (5 bases). The ends were cut back, 1 base at V and 2 bases at J, with 12 bases in the middle. The CDR3 has 15 residues. Germline CDR1 is SGHVS and CDR2 is FQNEAQ. This chain's CDR3 is CASSLGGHGAYEQYF. CDR3 in DNA: TGTGCCAGCAGCTTAGGCGGGCATGGGGCCTACGAGCAGTACTTC.

This clone appeared a few times. V gene TRBV6-1 combines with J gene TRBJ1-6; 7 nucleotides line up with TRBD1. Looked up from germline, CDR1 is MNHNS and CDR2 is SASEGT. Trimming at V came to 11 bases and at J to 7 bases, leaving 8 bases not matched to a gene. The CDR3 totals 13 residues. CDR3 DNA sequence: TGTGCCGGAACGGGACAGCAAAATTCACCCCTCCACTTT. Translating gives CAGTGQQNSPLHF.

This clone occurred a few times. The chain links TRBV30 to TRBJ2-2; the D gene is possibly TRBD2 (6 bases). Trimming left V 0 bases short and J 4 bases short, with 12 bases between. The CDR3 runs 15 residues. Germline V CDR1 and CDR2: GTSNPN, SVGIG (reference sequence). The CDR3 nucleotides read TGTGCCTGGAGTGTACTAGCTAAAGGCACCGGGGAGCTGTTTTTT. This gives the protein CAWSVLAKGTGELFF.

The table lists this clone with a few counts. This chain uses TRBV29-1 with TRBJ1-2; D not certain. This CDR3 comprises 11 residues. Trimming cost V 8 bases and J 8 bases, with 15 bases left between them. Germline CDR1 is SQVTM and CDR2 is ANQGSEA. The CDR3 loop reads CSPRAGGGYTF. For the CDR3, the DNA is TGCAGCCCCCGAGCCGGAGGAGGCTACACCTTC.

The CDR3 DNA is TGCGCCTCTAAAGAGCCTAACACTGAAGCTTTCTTT. Protein: CASKEPNTEAFF. The chain joins TRBV5-1 to TRBJ1-1; D ambiguous. V was cut by 10 bases and J by 2 bases, with 12 bases left in between. The CDR3 extends over 12 amino acids. Germline CDR1 SGHRS, CDR2 YFSETQ.

The chain recombines TRBV7-9 with TRBJ1-2; 7 bases are a match to TRBD1. The CDR3 consists of 14 residues. V lost 6 bases, J lost 4 bases, and 8 bases stayed unmatched. From germline, CDR1 is SEHNR and CDR2 FQNEAQ (reference sequence). CDR3 in DNA: TGTGCCAGCAGATACCCGGGACAGCCCTATGGCTACACCTTC. Its protein product is CASRYPGQPYGYTF.

The chain carries TRBV6-5 and TRBJ2-2; 8 nucleotides agree with TRBD1. J was trimmed by 7 bases and V by 6 bases; bases with no gene match: 4. The V gene's germline CDR1 is MNHEY and CDR2 SVGAGI. This CDR3 comprises 13 residues. This CDR3 is CASRRTGSGELFF. CDR3 nucleotides: TGTGCCAGCAGAAGGACAGGGAGCGGGGAGCTGTTTTTT.

This chain connects TRBV5-4 to TRBJ2-5; 8 bases are a match to TRBD2. J lost 5 bases, V lost 0 bases, and 6 bases had no gene match. Germline assignment: CDR1 SGHNT and CDR2 YYREEE (reference sequence). CDR3 size: 15 residues. CDR3 DNA sequence: TGTGCCAGCAGCTTGGGGCAACTAGCGGTGGAGACCCAGTACTTC. Its protein is CASSLGQLAVETQYF.

Only a few counts were recorded for this clone. This chain connects TRBV2 to TRBJ2-5, with a weak D call TRBD1 (6 bases). The CDR3 covers 13 residues. V lost 6 bases to trimming and J lost 2 bases, with 10 bases between them. Germline CDR1 and CDR2: SNHLY and FYNNEI. CDR3 sequence: CASRRQEQETQYF. Here the CDR3 DNA reads TGTGCCAGCAGGCGACAGGAACAAGAGACCCAGTACTTC.

V usage is TRBV6-6 and J usage is TRBJ1-1; D is undetermined. Per germline, CDR1 MNHNY and CDR2 SVGAGI (reference sequence). The CDR3 loop spans 12 amino acids. V was pared by 8 bases and J by 12 bases, with 19 bases between. Written as DNA, the CDR3 is TGTGCCAGCGCCGACTACTTGGGGAGATCTTTCTTT. Amino acids: CASADYLGRSFF.

The J gene is TRBJ2-1, the V gene TRBV6-5, with D tentatively TRBD1 (7 bases). The CDR3 sequence is 11 residues long. CDR1 and CDR2 from the germline V gene are MNHEY and SVGAGI. Trimming stripped 7 bases from V and 7 bases from J, with 8 bases between. CDR3 DNA: TGTGCCAGCACAGGGGGGAATGAGCAGTTCTTC. This sequence encodes CASTGGNEQFF.

The chain is built from TRBV30 and TRBJ2-1; TRBD2 matches at 8 bases. V was pared by 2 bases and J by 7 bases, with 10 bases of the junction left unmatched. CDR3 length: 15 residues. CDR1 and CDR2 from the germline V gene are GTSNPN and SVGIG (reference sequence). Here the CDR3 DNA reads TGTGCCTGGAGTTCACCGGGACTAGTGATGAATGAGCAGTTCTTC. Encoded protein: CAWSSPGLVMNEQFF.

The rearrangement links TRBV5-1 to TRBJ2-3, with D hard to call. The CDR3 is 13 amino acids. Germline V gene sequence: CDR1 SGHRS, CDR2 YFSETQ. V lost 0 bases and J lost 7, with 9 bases in between. CDR3 sequence: CASSLGGHNTQYF. The CDR3 nucleotides are TGCGCCAGCAGCTTGGGAGGCCACAATACGCAGTATTTT.

This clone was counted at least ten times. The J gene is TRBJ2-1, the V gene TRBV11-1; D gene uncertain. V was pared by 8 bases and J by 2 bases, with 13 bases between. The CDR3 sequence is 14 residues long. Germline CDR1 is SGHAT and CDR2 is FQDESV (reference sequence). The CDR3 DNA is TGTGCCAGCGGTCAGGTCCGGGCCTACAATGAGCAGTTCTTC. This translates into CASGQVRAYNEQFF. Supplemented by reference TRBV11-1 and TRBJ2-1, the full variable domain reads EAEVAQSPRYKITEKSQAVAFWCDPISGHATLYWYRQILGQGPELLVQFQDESVVDDSQLPKDRFSAERLKGVDSTLKIQPAELGDSAMYLCASGQVRAYNEQFFGPGTRLTVL.

This chain uses TRBV7-8 with TRBJ2-7; 9 nucleotides match TRBD2. The V segment lost 5 bases and the J segment 0 bases; nucleotides outside the gene matches: 5. The CDR3 is 15 residues long. Germline V gene lookup returns CDR1 SGHVS and CDR2 FQNEAQ. The DNA of the CDR3 is TGTGCCAGCAGCAATCTAGCGGGGATCTCCTACGAGCAGTACTTC. Its protein is CASSNLAGISYEQYF.

Worth noting for this clone: The sample holds other DNA sequences that translate to the same CDR3. The chain is built from TRBV7-2 and TRBJ2-1, with TRBD1 matching 9 bases. V lost 0 bases and J lost 7; bases outside the gene matches: 4. CDR3 size: 15 residues. The germline V gene has CDR1 SGHTA and CDR2 FQGNSA. CDR3 DNA: TGTGCCAGCAGCTTAGCGTCGACAGGGGGGAATGAGCAGTTCTTC. It codes for CASSLASTGGNEQFF.

The chain has TRBV19 and TRBJ1-5, with TRBD1 identical over 7 bases. CDR3 length: 13 amino acids. Unmatched junction bases numbered 8, after V lost 6 bases and J lost 9 bases. Germline values: CDR1 LNHDA, CDR2 SQIVND (reference sequence). The CDR3 DNA reads TGTGCCAGTAGACTTACAGGGGAAAGGCCCCAGCATTTT. As protein: CASRLTGERPQHF.

This clone was seen only a few times. V gene TRBV5-1 combines with J gene TRBJ2-3; no definite D call. The V end lost 2 bases, the J end lost 3 bases, and 16 bases lay between the germline ends. Per germline, CDR1 SGHRS and CDR2 YFSETQ. The CDR3 contains 16 residues. The CDR3 spells CASSFNPPVGTDTQYF. DNA for the CDR3: TGCGCCAGCAGCTTTAATCCCCCGGTTGGGACAGATACGCAGTATTTT. Combining the CDR3 with reference TRBV5-1 and TRBJ2-3 gives the whole variable domain KAGVTQTPRYLIKTRGQQVTLSCSPISGHRSVSWYQQTPGQGLQFLFEYFSETQRNKGNFPGRFSGRQFSNSRSEMNVSTLELGDSALYLCASSFNPPVGTDTQYFGPGTRLTVL.